This T cell receptor beta chain was captured in a study of T-cell reconstitution after alpha-beta-depleted transplantation in children. For TCRbeta, the library was prepared with unique molecular identifiers. In TCRdb, the PCR reads were re-called with MiXCR into one record per CDR3 protein. The profile covers 240,000 or so distinct CDR3 sequences, with approximately 8.9% appearing a single time and approximately 6.3% taken by the ten largest. About this clonotype itself: Its specificity is not known.

Study-level points and caveats: Several hundred expanded graft clones reportedly gave rise to the alpha-beta T cells present about two months after transplant. Newly produced T cells mostly accounted for T-cell counts and diversity one year post-transplant.

V shed 3 bases and J 7 bases; nucleotides not matched to a gene: 15. Looked up from germline, CDR1 is SQVTM and CDR2 is ANQGSEA. The CDR3 loop spans 16 amino acids. Sequenced here: PBMCs, mostly from graft donor cells, sampled 180 days after TCRalphabeta/CD19-depleted stem cell transplant. The chain is built from TRBV29-1 and TRBJ1-1; TRBD1 agrees at 9 bases. This TCR was recovered from a male patient between 5 and 17 years old who had a stem cell transplant for acute lymphoblastic leukemia, so the T cells may come from the graft donor. CDR3 nucleotides: TGCAGCGTTGAGGGGGACAGGGTGGCCGAGAGGGGTGAAGCTTTCTTT. Protein: CSVEGDRVAERGEAFF.